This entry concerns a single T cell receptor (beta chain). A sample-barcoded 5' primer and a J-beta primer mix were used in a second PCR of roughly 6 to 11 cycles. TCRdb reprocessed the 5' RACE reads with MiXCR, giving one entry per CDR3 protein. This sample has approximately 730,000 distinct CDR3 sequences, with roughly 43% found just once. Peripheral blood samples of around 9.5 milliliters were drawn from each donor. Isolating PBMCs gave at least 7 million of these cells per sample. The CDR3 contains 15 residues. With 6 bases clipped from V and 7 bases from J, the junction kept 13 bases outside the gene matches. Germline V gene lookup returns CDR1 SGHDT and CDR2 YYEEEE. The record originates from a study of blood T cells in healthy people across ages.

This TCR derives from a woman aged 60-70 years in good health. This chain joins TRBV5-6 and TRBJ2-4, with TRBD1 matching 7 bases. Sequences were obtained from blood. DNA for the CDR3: TGTGCCAGCACTTCATTTCGGCAGGGGGTGAACATTCAGTACTTC. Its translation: CASTSFRQGVNIQYF. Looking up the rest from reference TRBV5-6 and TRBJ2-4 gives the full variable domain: DAGVTQSPTHLIKTRGQQVTLRCSPKSGHDTVSWYQQALGQGPQFIFQYYEEEERQRGNFPDRFSGHQFPNYSSELNVNALLLGDSALYLCASTSFRQGVNIQYFGAGTRLSVL.